Each of the 16 T cell receptor beta chains below was sequenced from the same sample in a study of blood T cells in healthy people across ages. Primers used in a second PCR of roughly 6 to 12 cycles were a sample-barcoded 5' primer and a J-beta primer mix. TCRdb called the 5' RACE reads again in MiXCR, with one record for every CDR3 protein. Of roughly 680,000 distinct CDR3 sequences in the sample, around 52% were seen once. The material sequenced was blood. These receptors all stem from a woman over 75 in good health.

This clonotype has a count of ten or more. As DNA, the CDR3 is TGTGCCAGCAGGCTCTCTCACGAGCAGTACTTC. Encoded protein: CASRLSHEQYF. The chain is built from TRBV12-3 or TRBV12-4 and TRBJ2-7; unclear D gene. Trimming pared 6 bases from V and 5 bases from J, leaving 8 bases between. The CDR3 is 11 amino acids.

The rearrangement uses TRBV20-1 and TRBJ2-1, with 12 bases aligning to TRBD2. Unmatched junction bases numbered 13, after V lost 8 bases and J lost 8 bases. Germline V gene data show CDR1 as DFQATT and CDR2 as SNEGSKA (reference sequence). The CDR3 totals 15 residues. The CDR3 coding sequence is TGCAGTACACTAAAATTCCTAGCGGGGGGGTATGAGCAGTTCTTC. Its translation is CSTLKFLAGGYEQFF.

About this clonotype itself: This clone may be a read error of a much larger clone one base away. This chain links TRBV7-2 with TRBJ2-5; TRBD1 agrees at 8 bases. The CDR3 loop spans 13 amino acids. V gave up 4 bases and J gave up 5 bases; unmatched junction bases: 3. Germline V gene lookup returns CDR1 SGHTA and CDR2 FQGNSA. CDR3 nucleotides: TGTGCCAGCAGCTGCACAGGGGGGGAGACCCAGTACTTC. Its protein product is CASSCTGGETQYF. Variable domain in full (rest from reference TRBV7-2 and TRBJ2-5): GAGVSQSPSNKVTEKGKDVELRCDPISGHTALYWYRQSLGQGLEFLIYFQGNSAPDKSGLPSDRFSAERTGGSVSTLTIQRTQQEDSAVYLCASSCTGGETQYFGPGTRLLVL.

The sample holds many counts of this clonotype. This chain joins TRBV20-1 and TRBJ2-1, with D maybe TRBD2 (6 bases). This CDR3 contains 12 residues. Trimming shortened V by 5 bases and J by 6 bases, and 11 bases separated the two germline ends. The germline CDR1 and CDR2 sequences are DFQATT and SNEGSKA (reference sequence). Here the CDR3 DNA reads TGCAGTGCTGGGGGGAACCCCAATGAGCAGTTCTTC. As protein: CSAGGNPNEQFF.

The CDR3 loop reads CASSLTGTGAANYGYTF. The DNA of the CDR3 is TGTGCCAGCAGCCTCACCGGGACGGGTGCAGCTAACTATGGCTACACCTTC. The chain joins TRBV7-6 to TRBJ1-2; D possibly corresponds to TRBD1 (5 bases). The CDR3 runs 17 residues. Germline CDR1 reads SGHVS; CDR2 reads FNYEAQ. With 5 bases removed from V and 0 bases from J, the gap between germline ends came to 19 bases. Filled out from reference TRBV7-6 and TRBJ1-2, the complete variable domain reads GAGVSQSPRYKVTKRGQDVALRCDPISGHVSLYWYRQALGQGPEFLTYFNYEAQQDKSGLPNDRFSAERPEGSISTLTIQRTEQRDSAMYRCASSLTGTGAANYGYTFGSGTRLTVV.

The V and J genes are TRBV7-6 and TRBJ2-5; D possibly corresponds to TRBD2 (5 bases). The CDR3 sequence is 14 residues long. CDR1 and CDR2 from the germline V gene are SGHVS and FNYEAQ. V was pared by 0 bases and J by 4 bases, with 9 bases between. CDR3 DNA sequence: TGTGCCAGCAGCTTAGCGGGAGTTATAGAGACCCAGTACTTC. Translated, it gives CASSLAGVIETQYF.

Turning to this clonotype: It may be a read error: a sequence one base away is much more abundant. This chain connects TRBV28 to TRBJ2-7; D might be TRBD1 or TRBD2, each matching 5 bases. The germline V and J ends were trimmed by 6 bases and 12 bases, with 12 bases remaining between them. The length of the CDR3 is 10 residues. Germline values: CDR1 MDHEN, CDR2 SYDVKM. Written as DNA, the CDR3 is TGTGCCAGCAGAGGGCAGGGAGTGTACTTC. The encoded protein is CASRGQGVYF.

CDR3 loop: CSVPASGGYTDTQYF. The CDR3, as DNA: TGCAGCGTTCCTGCTAGCGGGGGGTACACAGATACGCAGTATTTT. The rearrangement joins TRBV29-1 to TRBJ2-3, with TRBD2 matching over 11 bases. Trimming cost V 5 bases and J 2 bases; bases outside gene matches: 6. The CDR3 runs 15 residues. Germline V gene lookup returns CDR1 SQVTM and CDR2 ANQGSEA.

In regard to this clonotype: Possible read error: a much larger clone is one base away. The V gene is TRBV9, the J gene TRBJ2-7; 10 nucleotides line up with TRBD2. Per the germline V gene, CDR1 is SGDLS and CDR2 is YYNGEE. This CDR3 comprises 15 residues. The V gene end was trimmed by 4 bases and the J gene end by 7 bases; junction bases not matched to a gene: 11. The chain's CDR3 is CASSLGTSVIDEQYF. The CDR3 DNA reads TGTGCCAGCAGCCTCGGGACTAGCGTCATAGATGAGCAGTACTTC.

The V and J genes are TRBV20-1 and TRBJ2-7; D is uncertain. CDR3 length: 12 residues. Trimming cost V 4 bases and J 0 bases, with 7 bases left between them. CDR1 and CDR2 from the germline V gene are DFQATT and SNEGSKA (reference sequence). The CDR3 reads CSAIGYSYEQYF. The DNA for the CDR3 is TGCAGTGCTATCGGATACTCCTACGAGCAGTACTTC.

The chain employs TRBV4-3 and TRBJ2-3; either TRBD1 or TRBD2 may fit D (6 bases each). The CDR3 consists of 15 residues. In germline, CDR1 is LGHNA, CDR2 YSLEER. V gave up 1 base and J gave up 2 bases, with 10 bases separating them. The CDR3 DNA reads as TGCGCCAGCAGCCAAGCTGGGGGGCTCACAGATACGCAGTATTTT. It codes for CASSQAGGLTDTQYF.

This clonotype was picked up a small number of times. V usage is TRBV12-3 or TRBV12-4 and J usage is TRBJ1-5; D is unclear. Between the trimmed V and J ends, which lost 3 bases and 3 bases, there was a span of 9 bases. CDR3 length: 14 amino acids. CDR3 bases: TGTGCCAGCAGTTTCTCCCTGGTCAATCAGCCCCAGCATTTT. It yields the protein CASSFSLVNQPQHF.

The chain employs TRBV14 and TRBJ1-2, with D maybe TRBD1 (6 bases). Germline CDR1 is SGHDN and CDR2 is FVKESK. With 3 bases removed from V and 5 bases from J, the gap between germline ends came to 16 bases. This CDR3 region has 15 residues. In nucleotides, the CDR3 is TGTGCCAGCAGCCACGGCCGACAGGTCCCATATGGCTACACCTTC. This sequence encodes CASSHGRQVPYGYTF.

The V call is TRBV27, the J call TRBJ2-1, with 11 bases aligning to TRBD1. This CDR3 is built from 15 residues. Unmatched junction bases numbered 5, after V lost 5 bases and J lost 5 bases. Germline assignment: CDR1 MNHEY and CDR2 SMNVEV (reference sequence). This CDR3 is CASSGQGAGDNEQFF. The CDR3 nucleotides are TGTGCCAGCAGTGGACAGGGGGCGGGCGACAATGAGCAGTTCTTC.

The gene calls are TRBV11-2 and TRBJ1-2, with D possibly being TRBD1 (6 bases). The V gene lost 9 bases and the J gene lost 2 bases, with 16 bases spanning the gap. The CDR3 covers 14 residues. In germline, CDR1 is SGHAT, CDR2 FQNNGV. The CDR3 DNA reads TGTGCCAGTACCCCAACAGGGACCAACTATGGCTACACCTTC. Protein: CASTPTGTNYGYTF. The variable domain in full, completed from reference TRBV11-2 and TRBJ1-2, reads EAGVAQSPRYKIIEKRQSVAFWCNPISGHATLYWYQQILGQGPKLLIQFQNNGVVDDSQLPKDRFSAERLKGVDSTLKIQPAKLEDSAVYLCASTPTGTNYGYTFGSGTRLTVV.

This sequence joins TRBV9 and TRBJ1-5; tentative D call: TRBD1 (6 bases). Trimming shortened V by 0 bases and J by 5 bases, and 12 bases separated the two germline ends. The CDR3 consists of 15 residues. Germline CDR1 and CDR2: SGDLS and YYNGEE. CDR3 in amino acids: CASSVDPTGYQPQHF. CDR3 sequence (DNA): TGTGCCAGCAGCGTAGACCCAACAGGGTATCAGCCCCAGCATTTT.